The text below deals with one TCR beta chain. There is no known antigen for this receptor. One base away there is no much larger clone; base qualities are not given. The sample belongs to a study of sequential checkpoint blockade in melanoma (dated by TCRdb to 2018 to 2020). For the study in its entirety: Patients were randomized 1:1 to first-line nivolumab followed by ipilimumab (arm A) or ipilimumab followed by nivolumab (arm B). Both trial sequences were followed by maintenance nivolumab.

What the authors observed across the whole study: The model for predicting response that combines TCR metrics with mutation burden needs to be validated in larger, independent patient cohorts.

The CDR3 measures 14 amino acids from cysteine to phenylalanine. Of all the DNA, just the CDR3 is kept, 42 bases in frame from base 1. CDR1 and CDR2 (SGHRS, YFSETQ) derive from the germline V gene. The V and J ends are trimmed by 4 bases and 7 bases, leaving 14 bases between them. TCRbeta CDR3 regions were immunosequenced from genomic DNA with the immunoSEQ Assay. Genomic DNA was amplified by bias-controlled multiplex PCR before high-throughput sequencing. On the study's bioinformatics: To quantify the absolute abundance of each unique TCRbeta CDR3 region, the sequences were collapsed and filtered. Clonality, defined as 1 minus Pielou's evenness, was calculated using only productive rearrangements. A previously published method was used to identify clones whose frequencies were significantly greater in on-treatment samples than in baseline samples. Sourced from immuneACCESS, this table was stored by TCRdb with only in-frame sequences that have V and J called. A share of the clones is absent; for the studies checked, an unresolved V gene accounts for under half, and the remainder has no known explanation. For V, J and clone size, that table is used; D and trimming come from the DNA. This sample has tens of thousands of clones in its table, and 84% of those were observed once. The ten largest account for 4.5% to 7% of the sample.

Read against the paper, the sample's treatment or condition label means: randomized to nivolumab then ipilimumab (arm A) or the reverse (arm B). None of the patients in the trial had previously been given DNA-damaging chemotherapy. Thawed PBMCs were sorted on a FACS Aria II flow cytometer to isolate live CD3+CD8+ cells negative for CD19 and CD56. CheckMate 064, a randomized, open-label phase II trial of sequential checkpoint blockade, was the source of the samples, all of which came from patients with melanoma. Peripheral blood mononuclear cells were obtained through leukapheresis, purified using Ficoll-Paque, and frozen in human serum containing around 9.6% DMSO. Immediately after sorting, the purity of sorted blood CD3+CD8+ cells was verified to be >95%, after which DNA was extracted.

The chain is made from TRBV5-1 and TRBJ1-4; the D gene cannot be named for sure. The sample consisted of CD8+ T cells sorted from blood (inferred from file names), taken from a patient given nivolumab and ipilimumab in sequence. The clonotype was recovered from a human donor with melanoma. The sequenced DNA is TGCGCCAGCAGCACTACACCGGGATCTGAAAAACTGTTTTTT. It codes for CASSTTPGSEKLFF.